These T cell receptor beta chains were read from a single sample in a study of blood T cell repertoires in COVID-19. Repertoires were generated with immunoSEQ multiplex PCR, while TCRdb's copy carries only in-frame clones and drops some. The sample records 410,000 or so clones, 86% being singletons. Material for sequencing was peripheral blood. The receptors here all came from a woman aged 25-40 years with active or convalescent COVID-19. CDR3s include the opening cysteine and the closing phenylalanine or tryptophan. A D gene is named only where the DNA matches it firmly. Size is omitted from some rows. Given values are once, few, many or a class for expanded clones.

v_call: TRBV20-1
clone_size: -
j_call: TRBJ2-1
d_call: -
cdr3_aa: CSAPSYNEQFF
cdr3_nt: TGCAGTGCTCCTAGCTACAATGAGCAGTTCTTC

v_call: TRBV19
clone_size: -
j_call: TRBJ2-7
d_call: TRBD2
cdr3_aa: CASSIGGGSYEQYF
cdr3_nt: TGTGCCAGTAGTATTGGCGGGGGCTCCTACGAGCAGTACTTC

v_call: TRBV7-9
clone_size: -
j_call: TRBJ2-5
d_call: -
cdr3_aa: CASSVGGSETQYF
cdr3_nt: TGTGCCAGCAGCGTCGGGGGTTCCGAGACCCAGTACTTC

v_call: TRBV10-2
clone_size: -
j_call: TRBJ1-1
d_call: -
cdr3_aa: CASSESVSRGNTEAFF
cdr3_nt: TGCGCCAGCAGTGAGTCGGTTTCCAGGGGGAACACTGAAGCTTTCTTT

v_call: TRBV27
clone_size: -
j_call: TRBJ1-2
d_call: TRBD1
cdr3_aa: CASRSTDRGTGYTF
cdr3_nt: TGTGCCAGCAGATCAACGGACAGGGGGACGGGCTACACCTTC

v_call: TRBV3-1/TRBV3-2
clone_size: -
j_call: TRBJ2-7
d_call: TRBD2
cdr3_aa: CASSQRTSGYEQYF
cdr3_nt: TGTGCCAGCAGCCAACGGACTAGCGGGTACGAGCAGTACTTC

v_call: TRBV15
clone_size: -
j_call: TRBJ1-3
d_call: -
cdr3_aa: CATSREQVPGNTIYF
cdr3_nt: TGTGCCACCAGCAGAGAGCAGGTACCTGGAAACACCATATATTTT

v_call: TRBV19
clone_size: -
j_call: TRBJ2-1
d_call: -
cdr3_aa: CASSIGAGYDYNEQFF
cdr3_nt: TGTGCCAGTAGTATTGGGGCGGGATATGACTACAATGAGCAGTTCTTC

v_call: TRBV19
clone_size: -
j_call: TRBJ2-1
d_call: TRBD2
cdr3_aa: CASSIPSGRNEQFF
cdr3_nt: TGTGCCAGTTCCATCCCTAGCGGGAGAAATGAGCAGTTCTTC

v_call: TRBV19
clone_size: -
j_call: TRBJ1-1
d_call: -
cdr3_aa: CASSSKLNTEAFF
cdr3_nt: TGTGCCAGTAGTTCTAAGTTGAACACTGAAGCTTTCTTT

v_call: TRBV5-1
clone_size: -
j_call: TRBJ2-3
d_call: -
cdr3_aa: CASSLLQFTDTQYF
cdr3_nt: TGCGCCAGCAGCCTACTACAATTCACAGATACGCAGTATTTT

v_call: TRBV7-9
clone_size: -
j_call: TRBJ1-6
d_call: -
cdr3_aa: CASSLADLGSSPLHF
cdr3_nt: TGTGCCAGCAGCCTGGCCGATCTTGGGAGCTCACCCCTCCACTTT

v_call: TRBV2
clone_size: -
j_call: TRBJ2-3
d_call: TRBD1
cdr3_aa: CASSSDRTTDTQYF
cdr3_nt: TGTGCCAGCAGCTCGGACAGGACCACAGATACGCAGTATTTT

v_call: TRBV4-1
clone_size: -
j_call: TRBJ1-2
d_call: -
cdr3_aa: CASSQDRGQIWGYTF
cdr3_nt: TGCGCCAGCAGCCAAGATAGGGGACAAATCTGGGGCTACACCTTC

v_call: TRBV25-1
clone_size: once
j_call: TRBJ1-1
d_call: -
cdr3_aa: CASSGLDGAEAFF
cdr3_nt: TGTGCCAGCAGTGGCCTGGATGGAGCTGAAGCTTTCTTT

v_call: TRBV19
clone_size: -
j_call: TRBJ1-5
d_call: -
cdr3_aa: CASSITGGRELHF
cdr3_nt: TGTGCCAGTAGTATAACAGGAGGGCGGGAGCTGCATTTT

v_call: TRBV6-5
clone_size: -
j_call: TRBJ1-5
d_call: -
cdr3_aa: CASRGIDSNQPQHF
cdr3_nt: TGTGCCAGTAGAGGGATAGATAGCAATCAGCCCCAGCATTTT

v_call: TRBV5-1
clone_size: -
j_call: TRBJ2-3
d_call: -
cdr3_aa: CASSLELGHTDTQYF
cdr3_nt: TGCGCCAGCAGCTTGGAATTGGGGCACACAGATACGCAGTATTTT

v_call: TRBV18
clone_size: -
j_call: TRBJ2-7
d_call: -
cdr3_aa: CASSPNRYEQYF
cdr3_nt: TGTGCCAGCTCACCTAATAGATACGAGCAGTACTTC

v_call: TRBV5-8
clone_size: -
j_call: TRBJ1-4
d_call: -
cdr3_aa: CASSLGGSRNNEKLFF
cdr3_nt: TGTGCCAGCAGCTTGGGTGGGTCCAGGAATAATGAAAAACTGTTTTTT

v_call: TRBV27
clone_size: -
j_call: TRBJ2-1
d_call: -
cdr3_aa: CASSPTGQNEQFF
cdr3_nt: TGTGCCAGCAGTCCGACAGGTCAGAATGAGCAGTTCTTC

v_call: TRBV15
clone_size: -
j_call: TRBJ2-7
d_call: -
cdr3_aa: CATSRAKTGWSYEQYF
cdr3_nt: TGTGCCACCAGCAGGGCAAAGACAGGTTGGTCCTACGAGCAGTACTTC

v_call: TRBV6-1
clone_size: -
j_call: TRBJ1-1
d_call: TRBD1
cdr3_aa: CASSEGSGGFGAFF
cdr3_nt: TGTGCCAGCAGTGAAGGGTCAGGGGGCTTTGGGGCTTTCTTT

v_call: TRBV4-1
clone_size: -
j_call: TRBJ1-5
d_call: TRBD1
cdr3_aa: CASSHLGQGQDNQPQHF
cdr3_nt: TGCGCCAGCAGCCACCTCGGACAGGGCCAGGACAATCAGCCCCAGCATTTT

v_call: TRBV10-1
clone_size: -
j_call: TRBJ2-1
d_call: TRBD1
cdr3_aa: CASSELGTDYSYNEQFF
cdr3_nt: TGCGCCAGCAGTGAGTTAGGGACAGATTACTCCTACAATGAGCAGTTCTTC

v_call: TRBV18
clone_size: -
j_call: TRBJ2-3
d_call: TRBD2
cdr3_aa: CASSPTQREGRADTQYF
cdr3_nt: TGTGCCAGCTCACCAACACAGCGGGAGGGCCGGGCAGATACGCAGTATTTT

v_call: TRBV10-3
clone_size: -
j_call: TRBJ2-1
d_call: TRBD1
cdr3_aa: CAISETTGATEQFF
cdr3_nt: TGTGCCATCAGTGAGACAACAGGGGCGACTGAGCAGTTCTTC

v_call: TRBV2
clone_size: -
j_call: TRBJ1-2
d_call: -
cdr3_aa: CASRVIQGGYTF
cdr3_nt: TGTGCCAGCAGAGTGATACAGGGAGGCTACACCTTC

v_call: TRBV12-2
clone_size: -
j_call: TRBJ2-5
d_call: -
cdr3_aa: CASRLAGAHPQGCGQTQYF
cdr3_nt: TGTGCAAGTCGCTTAGCGGGGGCCCACCCGCAGGGGTGCGGTCAGACCCAGTACTTC

v_call: TRBV5-1
clone_size: -
j_call: TRBJ1-6
d_call: TRBD1
cdr3_aa: CASRQGQGDNSPLHF
cdr3_nt: TGCGCCAGCAGGCAGGGACAGGGGGATAATTCACCCCTCCACTTT

v_call: TRBV2
clone_size: -
j_call: TRBJ2-7
d_call: -
cdr3_aa: CASKSSEESYEQYF
cdr3_nt: TGTGCCAGCAAAAGTAGCGAAGAGTCCTACGAGCAGTACTTC

v_call: TRBV5-1
clone_size: once
j_call: TRBJ1-5
d_call: TRBD1
cdr3_aa: CASSLEGADPQHF
cdr3_nt: TGCGCCAGCAGCTTGGAGGGGGCGGATCCCCAGCATTTT

v_call: TRBV5-4
clone_size: -
j_call: TRBJ2-1
d_call: -
cdr3_aa: CASSLGAGEQFF
cdr3_nt: TGTGCCAGCAGCTTGGGGGCGGGGGAGCAGTTCTTC

v_call: TRBV13
clone_size: once
j_call: TRBJ2-7
d_call: TRBD2
cdr3_aa: CASSLRLAGLYEQYF
cdr3_nt: TGTGCCAGCAGCTTAAGACTAGCGGGTCTCTACGAGCAGTACTTC

v_call: TRBV21-1
clone_size: once
j_call: TRBJ2-1
d_call: -
cdr3_aa: CASTIPGGPYNEQFF
cdr3_nt: TGTGCCAGCACCATTCCGGGGGGACCCTACAATGAGCAGTTCTTC